This TCR beta chain was identified in a study of vaccination and CD4 T cells after COVID-19. Study details: Following dose two, a median around 70 days (range 14 to 241) passed before post-vaccine samples were taken. Study-level results: Convalescent patients had 304 of 307 vaccine-specific clones showing spike mono-reactivity. Detection of a median approximately 87% of reactive clones in convalescent patients was confined to the period after vaccination.

The Oncomine TCR Beta short-read assay was applied to DNA of cultured CD4+ T cells. One entry per CDR3 protein, called by TCRdb with MiXCR from the PCR reads. The sample contains about 22,000 distinct CDR3 sequences, 30% to 35% of which appear only once. Regarding this clonotype: Its antigen is currently unknown.

This sample's treatment: roughly 11-day PBMC culture with coronavirus spike peptide pools or control peptides (ViraFEST assay). The CDR3 length is 14 residues. Trimming pared 6 bases from V and 4 bases from J, leaving 14 bases between. This receptor was identified in a human donor with COVID-19. Sample: cultured CD4+ T cells from blood. The chain links TRBV12-3 or TRBV12-4 to TRBJ2-3, with TRBD2 as a possible D gene (6 bases). The CDR3 DNA sequence: TGTGCCAGCAGAAGGGACGGGGGAGCAGATACGCAGTATTTT. This codes for CASRRDGGADTQYF.